This T cell receptor (beta chain) was sequenced during a study of blood T cells in healthy people across ages (dated by TCRdb to between 2014 and 2017). In the study overall: In model experiments, template switching captured roughly one uniquely barcoded TCR beta cDNA molecule for every two T cells. Using deep sequencing normalized with unique cDNA molecular identifiers, the study measured how TCR beta repertoire diversity changes with age. Donors were grouped into four age groups: young (average 16 years), middle-aged (roughly 40), aged (around 60) and long-lived (around 82). The study analyzed two additional independent replicas of 1 million unique cDNA reads from the same blood draw for two donors, one aged 18 to 30 and one aged 80 or older. To avoid experimental bias, donors of different ages were randomly spread across the sequencing lanes.

To prepare the library, 5' RACE was applied. The reads were generated on an Illumina HiSeq 2500. A second PCR of roughly 7 to 12 cycles was run with a J-beta primer mix and a sample-barcoded 5' primer. Each TCR beta cDNA molecule received a unique molecular identifier from a template-switch 5' adaptor carrying 12 random nucleotides. Each sample yielded at least 2.5 million CDR3-containing paired-end reads. All of the RNA was converted into first-strand cDNA using the Mint cDNA synthesis kit, with a TRBC-specific oligonucleotide serving as the primer. After uracil-DNA glycosylase treatment, a first 18-cycle PCR used universal primers M1SS and BC2_uni_R on all cDNA. Per the authors' processing: Each sample was normalized by randomly selecting 1 million high-quality reads, each carrying a distinct molecular identifier. Reads with shared molecular identifiers were discarded instead of being binned into consensus sequences. MiTCR, run with a Q25 quality threshold and the strictest error-elimination algorithm, handled CDR3 identification, clonotype clustering and error correction. A nonparametric unseen species model with Euler transformation was used to estimate a lower bound on total TCR beta diversity. The raw public data were reprocessed by TCRdb itself: fastp quality trimming at Q25, MiXCR clonotype calling, in-frame beta chains only. Every entry covers one CDR3 protein and lists the most common genes and DNA from its rows. In this record, the V and J calls reflect TCRdb's handling and not the investigators' own analysis. In all, the sample holds almost 800,000 distinct CDR3 sequences, and 58% of those were seen once. Around 20% of the sample is in the top ten clones.

Beyond this particular receptor, the publication reports: Because donor CMV infection status was unknown, age-related changes in expanded clonotypes were potentially confounded. Compared with the aged group, more naive CD4+ T cells, fewer expanded clones and increased TCR diversity were shown by the long-lived group, suggesting age selection. Estimates of total diversity based on one million sequenced T cells were considered lower bounds and underestimates. Conclusive comparison of naive and antigen-experienced compartments was prevented by the profiling of bulk unsorted PBMCs. The percentage of naive T cells measured by flow cytometry correlated strongly with observed TCR beta diversity. As age increased, observed TCR beta diversity per million T cells dropped in a roughly linear way, and a significant reduction was already evident by age 40.

In the case of this clonotype: Its antigen is still unknown. A read error may account for a junction end that differs from germline.

Donors were 30 to 45 systemically healthy Caucasian individuals from Russia aged roughly 6 to 95 years. About 10 milliliters of peripheral blood were collected from each donor into EDTA-treated Vacutainer tubes. Ficoll-Paque density-gradient centrifugation was used to isolate PBMCs, with at least 7 million obtained per sample. Trizol reagent was used to extract total RNA from the PBMCs, yielding at least 5.5 micrograms per sample. Naive CD45RAhigh/CD27high T cell percentages were measured by flow cytometry on a PBMC aliquot from every donor. The germline V gene (reference sequence) provides CDR1 PRHDT and CDR2 FYEKMQ. The CDR3 sequence holds 12 residues, the cysteine and phenylalanine included. Kept here is only the CDR3 DNA, which spans 36 bases and is read in frame from base 1.

This sequence originates from a man aged 25 to 40 in good health. Recombination connected TRBV13 to TRBJ2-5, with the D gene uncertain. Sequenced: blood. CDR3 sequence: CSSSYISETQYF. The DNA sequence follows: TGTTCCAGCAGCTATATCTCGGAGACCCAGTACTTC.